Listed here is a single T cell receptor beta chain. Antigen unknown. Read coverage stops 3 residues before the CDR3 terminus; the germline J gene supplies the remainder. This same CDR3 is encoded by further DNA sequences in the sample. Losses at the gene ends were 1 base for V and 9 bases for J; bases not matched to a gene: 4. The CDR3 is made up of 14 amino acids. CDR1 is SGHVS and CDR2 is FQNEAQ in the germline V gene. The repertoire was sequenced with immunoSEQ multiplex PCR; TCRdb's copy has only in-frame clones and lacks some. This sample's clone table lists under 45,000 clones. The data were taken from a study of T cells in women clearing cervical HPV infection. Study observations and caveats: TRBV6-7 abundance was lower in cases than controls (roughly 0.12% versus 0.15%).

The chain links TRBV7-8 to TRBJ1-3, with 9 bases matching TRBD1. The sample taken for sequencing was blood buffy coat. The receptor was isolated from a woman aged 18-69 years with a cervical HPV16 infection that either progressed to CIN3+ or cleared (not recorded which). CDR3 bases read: TGTGCCAGCAGCTTAGTGGGACAGGGTACCACC. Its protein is CASSLVGQGTT. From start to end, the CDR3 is CASSLVGQGTTIYF.